This section outlines one T cell receptor beta chain sequence together with its context. Its antigen remains undetermined. No base quality information exists; no much larger clone differs at one position. The data were obtained in a study of OX40 agonist ivuxolimab in advanced cancers. At the level of the whole study: The costimulatory receptor OX40 (CD134) was targeted by ivuxolimab, a fully human IgG2 agonistic monoclonal antibody. Prior anti-PD-1, anti-PD-L1 or anti-CTLA-4 therapy was permitted, and 30% to 50% of dose-escalation patients had received checkpoint inhibitors. The paper describes the monotherapy dose-escalation part (N of about 54 patients) of the phase I trial of ivuxolimab. Of the 50 or so patients in dose escalation, 19 had hepatocellular carcinoma, around 15 had melanoma, 9 had renal cell carcinoma and 9 had head and neck cancer. Intravenous ivuxolimab was administered to patients every 2 weeks at six dose levels: 0.01, 0.1, 0.3, 1.5, 3 and 10 mg/kg. The point of sequencing TCRbeta in the periphery was to test whether ivuxolimab changed TCR sequence diversity and drove clonal T-cell expansion. A male proportion of 82.7% and a mean age of 60 years, ranging from roughly 20 to 80, were recorded for the dose-escalation cohort. Partial responses were achieved by three dose-escalation patients, of whom one had hepatocellular carcinoma and two had cutaneous melanoma.

The trial excluded patients who had a history of autoimmune disease or were on systemic immunosuppression. Peripheral blood for TCR sequencing was drawn from every dose cohort at baseline, at cycle 4 day 1 and at cycle 7 day 1. The samples were drawn from a first-in-human, open-label, multicenter phase I dose-escalation trial of ivuxolimab. Adults with locally advanced or metastatic melanoma, renal cell carcinoma, hepatocellular carcinoma or head and neck squamous cell carcinoma were enrolled in the trial. Before TCR sequencing, CD4+ T cells and CD8+ T cells from peripheral blood were sorted into separate populations. The research as a whole found: Which antigens the clonally expanded peripheral T cells were specific for was not determined. In the 0.1-3.0 mg/kg groups, partial responders were among the patients with the lowest normalized peripheral clonal expansion, particularly in CD8+ T cells. Low levels of normalized T-cell clonal expansion were also seen in some patients who did not respond. After ivuxolimab, CD8+ T cells had more expanded clones than CD4+ T cells on average. At doses of 0.1 to 3.0 mg/kg, clonal expansion of both CD4+ and CD8+ T cells in blood was seen between baseline and week 6.

V was cut back by 0 bases and J by 6 bases, leaving a gap of 8 bases between them. CDR1 is given as SGHRS and CDR2 as YFSETQ, both from the germline V gene. The CDR3 goes from the cysteine to the phenylalanine over 13 residues. Left in the record is the CDR3 DNA by itself, 39 bases read in frame from the first base. To sequence the TCRbeta CDR3 region, genomic DNA was isolated from the sorted cells. The immunoSEQ Assay was used to sequence the TCRbeta CDR3 regions. TCRdb took this table from immuneACCESS and kept in-frame rearrangements with V and J called. Such tables lack part of the clones; where checked against another copy, unresolved V genes explain under half of the gap, and the rest is unexplained. This sample gives about 81,000 clones in total; 75% to 90% of them show up just once. The ten top clones hold about 0.22% of the sample.

The sequence came from an adult with an advanced solid tumor such as melanoma, head and neck, liver or kidney cancer. The sample consisted of CD4+ or CD8+ T cells sorted from blood, taken in a trial of the OX40 agonist ivuxolimab. The sequence is built from TRBV5-1 and TRBJ2-3, with no reliable assignment of the D segment. For the CDR3, the sequence is CASSLDIVDTQYF. The nucleotides are TGCGCCAGCAGCTTGGATATAGTCGATACGCAGTATTTT.